One and the same sample provided the 15 T cell receptor beta chains below, sequenced in a study of identifying expanded T cells in peripheral blood (dated by TCRdb to about 2019). Library method: the immunoSEQ multiplex PCR assay. TCRdb re-hosts the immuneACCESS table, in-frame sequences only. Its copies lack some clones; in the studies checked, an unresolved V gene accounts for under half of them, and the cause for the rest is not known. This sample comprises approximately 85,000 clones, roughly 91% of them detected only once. In total, the top ten clones hold around 17% of the sample. Sequences were obtained from blood. The receptors here all came from a person between 18 and 75 years old in good health.

This chain uses TRBV18 with TRBJ2-7; D remains ambiguous. Trimming stripped 3 bases from V and 3 bases from J, with 12 bases between. CDR1 and CDR2 from the germline V gene are KGHSH and LQKENI. The CDR3 spans 14 residues. In DNA form, the CDR3 reads TGTGCCAGCTCACCGCAGCCAACTCTCTACGAGCAGTACTTC. It yields the protein CASSPQPTLYEQYF.

The V and J genes are TRBV7-9 and TRBJ1-5; 7 positions agree with TRBD1. V trimming: 2 bases; J trimming: 6 bases; junction bases outside the gene matches: 16. Germline V gene sequence: CDR1 SEHNR, CDR2 FQNEAQ (reference sequence). This CDR3 has 18 amino acids. CDR3 region: CASSLTRGEQGVVQPQHF. For the CDR3, the DNA is TGTGCCAGCAGCTTAACCAGGGGGGAACAGGGTGTTGTTCAGCCCCAGCATTTT.

The J gene is TRBJ1-5, the V gene TRBV7-2, with D possibly matching TRBD1 (6 bases). The length of the CDR3 is 15 residues. Between the trimmed V and J ends, which lost 5 bases and 4 bases, there was a span of 15 bases. Germline V gene lookup returns CDR1 SGHTA and CDR2 FQGNSA. CDR3 in amino acids: CASSLSRGGNQPQHF. CDR3 coding DNA: TGTGCCAGCAGCCTCAGCAGGGGTGGAAATCAGCCCCAGCATTTT.

This clone was observed a few times. For the CDR3, the DNA is TGTGCCAGCAGTGCGACTAGCGGAGAGACCCAGTACTTC. Protein sequence: CASSATSGETQYF. The V and J genes are TRBV27 and TRBJ2-5; 9 nucleotides agree with TRBD2. This CDR3 contains 13 residues. Germline V gene lookup returns CDR1 MNHEY and CDR2 SMNVEV (reference sequence). The junction had 2 bases not matched to a gene; V was cut back by 5 bases and J by 4 bases.

The chain employs TRBV6-5 and TRBJ2-7; D unresolved. Trimming cost V 5 bases and J 5 bases, with 7 bases left between them. This CDR3 region has 11 residues. CDR1 and CDR2 (germline): MNHEY, SVGAGI. This CDR3 is CASSRNDEQYF. Written as DNA, the CDR3 is TGTGCCAGCAGTCGCAACGACGAGCAGTACTTC.

This clone was observed a single time. The chain combines TRBV7-2 with TRBJ1-5; 7 bases match TRBD1. The germline V gene encodes CDR1 SGHTA and CDR2 FQGNSA. V lost 2 bases and J lost 5; bases outside the gene matches: 6. The CDR3 runs 15 residues. CDR3 nucleotides: TGTGCCAGCAGCTTAAGCGGGGACAGTTATCAGCCCCAGCATTTT. Amino acid sequence: CASSLSGDSYQPQHF.

The chain employs TRBV7-7 and TRBJ2-7; 11 bases are a match to TRBD1. Germline CDR1 is SSHAT and CDR2 is FNYEAQ (reference sequence). V lost 5 bases, J lost 5 bases, and 11 bases stayed unmatched. The CDR3 totals 16 residues. This CDR3 is CASSGAGTGGLHEQYF. CDR3 DNA: TGTGCCAGCAGCGGGGCCGGGACAGGGGGTCTCCACGAGCAGTACTTC.

J is TRBJ2-3 and V is TRBV2; D is undetermined. The CDR3 covers 12 residues. The ends were cut back, 8 bases at V and 0 bases at J, with 6 bases in the middle. Germline assignment: CDR1 SNHLY and CDR2 FYNNEI. The CDR3 DNA reads as TGTGCCAGCCGTTACAGCACAGATACGCAGTATTTT. Translation gives CASRYSTDTQYF.

This clone was counted once. The chain links TRBV25-1 to TRBJ2-7, with TRBD2 identical over 7 bases. Unmatched junction bases numbered 8, after V lost 4 bases and J lost 5 bases. CDR3 length equals 14 residues. Germline assignment: CDR1 MGHDK and CDR2 SYGVNS. Here the CDR3 DNA reads TGTGCCAGCAGTGCCTGGGGGGGGTCCGACGAGCAGTACTTC. Protein sequence: CASSAWGGSDEQYF.

The rearrangement joins TRBV6-6 to TRBJ1-1; tentative D call: TRBD1 (5 bases). Between the trimmed V and J ends, which lost 3 bases and 2 bases, there was a span of 10 bases. This CDR3 contains 14 residues. Germline CDR1 and CDR2: MNHNY and SVGAGI (reference sequence). CDR3 sequence reads: CASSYVGGNTEAFF. In DNA, the CDR3 is TGTGCCAGCAGTTATGTTGGGGGAAACACTGAAGCTTTCTTT.

J is TRBJ1-2 and V is TRBV6-6; D unclear. The CDR3 totals 14 residues. Per germline, CDR1 MNHNY and CDR2 SVGAGI (reference sequence). V was shortened by 5 bases and J by 4 bases, with 14 bases between the two germline ends. DNA of the CDR3: TGTGCCAGCAGTCCTCCTCGAGTTCCCTATGGCTACACCTTC. Protein product: CASSPPRVPYGYTF.

The V and J genes are TRBV7-9 and TRBJ2-3; 9 nucleotides match TRBD2. This CDR3 is 17 amino acids long. CDR1 is SEHNR and CDR2 is FQNEAQ in the germline V gene (reference sequence). With V trimmed by 5 bases and J by 0 bases, 9 bases remained unmatched. The CDR3 DNA reads as TGTGCCAGCAGCCCCAGCGGGGGGCTACACAGCACAGATACGCAGTATTTT. It specifies CASSPSGGLHSTDTQYF.

CDR3 nucleotide sequence: TGCGCCAGCAGCCAAGATAGACAGGACAGGAATACTGAAGCTTTCTTT. Translation gives CASSQDRQDRNTEAFF. The J gene is TRBJ1-1, the V gene TRBV4-3; 7 bases match TRBD1. The CDR3 spans 16 residues. Germline CDR1 reads LGHNA; CDR2 reads YSLEER. Trimming at V came to 0 bases and at J to 5 bases, leaving 9 bases not matched to a gene.

This chain links TRBV5-8 with TRBJ2-5, with a weak D call TRBD1 (6 bases). Trimming pared 10 bases from V and 4 bases from J, leaving 20 bases between. Germline V gene data show CDR1 as SGHTS and CDR2 as YDEGEE. This CDR3 has 14 residues. DNA for the CDR3: TGTGCCGCACACGGACAAGGGGGTGGAGAGACCCAGTACTTC. It yields the protein CAAHGQGGGETQYF.

The chain couples TRBV6-5 to TRBJ2-1; D may be TRBD1 (6 bases). With 3 bases removed from V and 10 bases from J, the gap between germline ends came to 19 bases. This CDR3 is built from 15 residues. From germline, CDR1 is MNHEY and CDR2 SVGAGI. DNA for the CDR3: TGTGCCAGCAGTTATGCTGGGGGAGCAGGGGACGAGCAGTTCTTC. Its translation is CASSYAGGAGDEQFF.